Below, 23 T cell receptor beta chains from the same sample are listed, as sequenced in a study of blood T cell repertoires in COVID-19. Assay: immunoSEQ multiplex PCR; the TCRdb copy retains only in-frame clones and omits some. The sample has roughly 120,000 clones; 90% are singletons. The sample consisted of peripheral blood. The receptors originated from a human donor with active COVID-19. The donor label of this sample is uncertain.

The V and J genes are TRBV7-2 and TRBJ1-3; tentatively, D is TRBD1 (6 bases). The ends were cut back, 7 bases at V and 4 bases at J, with 17 bases in the middle. The CDR3 has 15 amino acids. CDR1 is SGHTA and CDR2 is FQGNSA in the germline V gene. CDR3 loop: CASTFRDMRGNTIYF. CDR3 DNA sequence: TGTGCCAGCACCTTCCGGGACATGAGGGGAAACACCATATATTTT.

The chain has TRBV28 and TRBJ2-2; D is perhaps TRBD2 (5 bases). V lost 4 bases and J 6 bases, leaving 12 bases between the germline ends. The germline V gene has CDR1 MDHEN and CDR2 SYDVKM. CDR3 size: 14 residues. This CDR3 reads CASSSGSLSGELFF. The CDR3 bases are TGTGCCAGCAGTTCGGGGAGTCTCTCCGGGGAGCTGTTTTTT.

This chain connects TRBV5-5 to TRBJ1-5; a possible D gene is TRBD1 (5 bases). Germline V gene lookup returns CDR1 SGHKS and CDR2 YYEKEE (reference sequence). The V end was cut by 4 bases, the J end by 1 base, with 12 bases between. This CDR3 comprises 15 residues. As DNA, the CDR3 is TGTGCCAGCAGCGTCAAGGGGTGGAGCAATCAGCCCCAGCATTTT. Its translation: CASSVKGWSNQPQHF. Variable domain in full (rest from reference TRBV5-5 and TRBJ1-5): DAGVTQSPTHLIKTRGQQVTLRCSPISGHKSVSWYQQVLGQGPQFIFQYYEKEERGRGNFPDRFSARQFPNYSSELNVNALLLGDSALYLCASSVKGWSNQPQHFGDGTRLSIL.

The chain has TRBV19 and TRBJ2-7; a weak D match, TRBD1 (6 bases). The CDR3 is made up of 14 amino acids. Germline assignment: CDR1 LNHDA and CDR2 SQIVND (reference sequence). V lost 4 bases and J 2 bases, leaving 12 bases between the germline ends. The CDR3 bases are TGTGCCAGTAGTACCCAGGGGATCCCCTACGAGCAGTACTTC. It specifies CASSTQGIPYEQYF.

The gene calls are TRBV27 and TRBJ1-3; 7 bases fit TRBD1. The germline V gene has CDR1 MNHEY and CDR2 SMNVEV (reference sequence). The CDR3 loop spans 14 amino acids. Germline trimming cut 7 bases from V and 4 bases from J; bases unmatched to any gene: 7. The CDR3 coding sequence is TGTGCCAGCAAAAGACAGGGTGGAGGAAACACCATATATTTT. It is translated as CASKRQGGGNTIYF.

The DNA of the CDR3 is TGCGCCAGCAGCTTGGCCGCAGGGACAAGCTACAATGAGCAGTTCTTC. It translates to CASSLAAGTSYNEQFF. V gene TRBV5-1 combines with J gene TRBJ2-1, with D possibly matching TRBD1 (6 bases). Trimming left V 0 bases short and J 3 bases short, with 13 bases between. The CDR3 is 16 residues long. Germline loops: CDR1 SGHRS, CDR2 YFSETQ. The whole variable domain, remainder taken from reference TRBV5-1 and TRBJ2-1, is KAGVTQTPRYLIKTRGQQVTLSCSPISGHRSVSWYQQTPGQGLQFLFEYFSETQRNKGNFPGRFSGRQFSNSRSEMNVSTLELGDSALYLCASSLAAGTSYNEQFFGPGTRLTVL.

This rearrangement joins TRBV7-9 to TRBJ2-4; a possible D gene is TRBD2 (5 bases). The CDR3 is 14 amino acids. The V end was cut by 4 bases, the J end by 8 bases, with 15 bases between. Looked up from germline, CDR1 is SEHNR and CDR2 is FQNEAQ (reference sequence). DNA of the CDR3: TGTGCCAGCAGCTGGAGGACGACCGGGGACATTCAGTACTTC. This encodes CASSWRTTGDIQYF.

This clone has more than one count but fewer than ten. The same CDR3 also results from other DNA sequences found in this sample. The rearrangement uses TRBV5-1 and TRBJ2-3; TRBD1 matches at 9 bases. This CDR3 has 14 amino acids. J gave up 3 bases and V 4 bases, and 3 bases lay outside the gene matches. In germline, CDR1 is SGHRS, CDR2 YFSETQ. The CDR3 here is CASSPGQGTDTQYF. CDR3 nucleotide sequence: TGCGCCAGCAGCCCGGGACAGGGTACAGATACGCAGTATTTT. Full variable domain (remainder filled in from reference TRBV5-1 and TRBJ2-3): KAGVTQTPRYLIKTRGQQVTLSCSPISGHRSVSWYQQTPGQGLQFLFEYFSETQRNKGNFPGRFSGRQFSNSRSEMNVSTLELGDSALYLCASSPGQGTDTQYFGPGTRLTVL.

V usage is TRBV24-1 and J usage is TRBJ2-1; D possibly corresponds to TRBD1 (6 bases). From germline, CDR1 is KGHDR and CDR2 SFDVKD. V lost 4 bases to trimming and J lost 10 bases, with 16 bases between them. The CDR3 is 14 residues long. CDR3 residues: CATSDPRQVREQFF. CDR3 DNA sequence: TGTGCCACCAGTGACCCAAGACAGGTTCGGGAGCAGTTCTTC.

The gene calls are TRBV6-5 and TRBJ2-2; perhaps TRBD1 as D (6 bases). V was pared by 6 bases and J by 4 bases, with 15 bases between. Germline V gene lookup returns CDR1 MNHEY and CDR2 SVGAGI. The CDR3 runs to 15 residues. The CDR3 DNA follows: TGTGCCAGCAGGGACAGAAAGGTTGGCACCGGGGAGCTGTTTTTT. Protein product: CASRDRKVGTGELFF.

The chain carries TRBV7-2 and TRBJ2-5; TRBD1 might be the D (5 bases). The V gene lost 5 bases and the J gene lost 5 bases, with 15 bases spanning the gap. CDR1 is SGHTA and CDR2 is FQGNSA in the germline V gene. CDR3 size: 14 residues. In nucleotides, the CDR3 is TGTGCCAGCAGCCTCTCGATGGGGCTGGAGACCCAGTACTTC. As protein: CASSLSMGLETQYF.

This rearrangement joins TRBV28 to TRBJ1-1; perhaps TRBD1 as D (5 bases). Trimming pared 6 bases from V and 7 bases from J, leaving 15 bases between. The germline gives CDR1 MDHEN, CDR2 SYDVKM. This CDR3 has 13 amino acids. In nucleotides, the CDR3 is TGTGCCAGCAGGTCTGGGGCCGGCCGTGAAGCTTTCTTT. The encoded protein is CASRSGAGREAFF.

The CDR3 reads CASSVARTGYGYTF. In nucleotides, the CDR3 is TGTGCCAGCAGCGTAGCAAGGACAGGGTATGGCTACACCTTC. This chain uses TRBV9 with TRBJ1-2; the match to TRBD1 covers 8 bases. The length of the CDR3 is 14 residues. Germline loops: CDR1 SGDLS, CDR2 YYNGEE. The trim removed 0 bases at V and 5 bases at J, leaving 3 bases unmatched.

The rearrangement links TRBV19 to TRBJ2-7, with TRBD2 matching 14 bases. The CDR3 has 15 residues. With 5 bases clipped from V and 3 bases from J, the junction kept 3 bases outside the gene matches. Per germline, CDR1 LNHDA and CDR2 SQIVND (reference sequence). CDR3 in DNA: TGTGCCAGTAGTGGGACTAGCGGGGGTTACTACGAGCAGTACTTC. This sequence encodes CASSGTSGGYYEQYF.

The chain recombines TRBV4-1 with TRBJ1-1; tentative D call: TRBD1 (5 bases). This CDR3 spans 18 amino acids. Deletions cut 0 bases from V and 0 bases from J, with 17 bases between. Germline V gene lookup returns CDR1 MGHRA and CDR2 YSYEKL. Written as DNA, the CDR3 is TGCGCCAGCAGCCAAGATCCCCCTACTACGGGGGTGAACACTGAAGCTTTCTTT. Protein sequence: CASSQDPPTTGVNTEAFF.

V and J are TRBV9 and TRBJ2-4; 7 bases map to TRBD2. The trim removed 0 bases at V and 7 bases at J, leaving 7 bases unmatched. The germline CDR1 and CDR2 sequences are SGDLS and YYNGEE. There are 15 residues in the CDR3. The CDR3 DNA sequence: TGTGCCAGCAGCGTAGGGGCTAGCGGCAGGAACATTCAGTACTTC. Translated: CASSVGASGRNIQYF.

This CDR3 reads CASSVGVQGARGYTF. The CDR3 nucleotides read TGTGCCAGCAGCGTAGGTGTACAGGGGGCGCGCGGCTACACCTTC. This chain joins TRBV9 and TRBJ1-2; 9 nucleotides line up with TRBD1. In germline, CDR1 is SGDLS, CDR2 YYNGEE. The CDR3 extends over 15 amino acids. The J segment lost 8 bases and the V segment lost 0 bases, leaving 8 bases of the junction unmatched.

The chain carries TRBV19 and TRBJ1-5; TRBD1 agrees at 7 bases. V was clipped by 5 bases and J by 5 bases; unmatched bases: 3. Germline V CDR1 and CDR2: LNHDA, SQIVND (reference sequence). The CDR3 runs 13 residues. The CDR3 sequence is CASSRQGDQPQHF. DNA of the CDR3: TGTGCCAGTAGTCGACAGGGAGATCAGCCCCAGCATTTT.

The chain uses TRBV18 and TRBJ2-3, with 8 positions matching TRBD2. Germline lookup yields CDR1 KGHSH and CDR2 LQKENI. This CDR3 has 16 amino acids. J gave up 5 bases and V 3 bases, and 10 bases lay outside the gene matches. The CDR3 loop is CASSPSGSGGRDTQYF. In DNA, the CDR3 is TGTGCCAGCTCACCCAGTGGCAGCGGGGGTAGAGATACGCAGTATTTT.

This chain connects TRBV6-5 to TRBJ1-5, with TRBD1 identical over 11 bases. Germline values: CDR1 MNHEY, CDR2 SVGAGI. The CDR3 is made up of 15 amino acids. Trimming at V came to 6 bases and at J to 7 bases, leaving 8 bases not matched to a gene. The DNA of the CDR3 is TGTGCCAGCAGCCGGGGACAGGGGGGGGGACAGCCCCAGCATTTT. It codes for CASSRGQGGGQPQHF.

The rearrangement joins TRBV9 to TRBJ2-2, with TRBD1 matching 8 bases. Trimming at V came to 6 bases and at J to 2 bases, leaving 3 bases not matched to a gene. The germline V gene encodes CDR1 SGDLS and CDR2 YYNGEE. This CDR3 is 14 amino acids long. The CDR3 DNA is TGTGCCAGCAACAGGGGGGCCAACACCGGGGAGCTGTTTTTT. Translating gives CASNRGANTGELFF.

The genes are TRBV2 and TRBJ1-1; D gene uncertain. The V gene's germline CDR1 is SNHLY and CDR2 FYNNEI. Trimming removed 4 bases at V and 1 base at J, with 7 bases between. The CDR3 is 13 amino acids. The CDR3 loop reads CASSVGSNTEAFF. DNA of the CDR3: TGTGCCAGCAGTGTCGGGTCGAACACTGAAGCTTTCTTT. Full variable domain (rest looked up from reference TRBV2 and TRBJ1-1): EPEVTQTPSHQVTQMGQEVILRCVPISNHLYFYWYRQILGQKVEFLVSFYNNEISEKSEIFDDQFSVERPDGSNFTLKIRSTKLEDSAMYFCASSVGSNTEAFFGQGTRLTVV.

The chain employs TRBV4-3 and TRBJ2-2; no reliable D call. The CDR3 extends over 16 amino acids. V lost 4 bases to trimming and J lost 4 bases, with 16 bases between them. Germline CDR1 and CDR2: LGHNA and YSLEER. CDR3 coding DNA: TGCGCCAGCAGCCCCACATCCCGAGGCAGCACCGGGGAGCTGTTTTTT. Its protein is CASSPTSRGSTGELFF.